The entry below gives a single T cell receptor (beta chain) sequence along with its context. This clone's antigen is unknown. Base qualities were left out, and no much larger clone turns up one base away. These data originate in a study of OX40 agonist ivuxolimab in advanced cancers. Some background on the complete study: Ivuxolimab was a fully human IgG2 agonistic monoclonal antibody targeting the costimulatory receptor OX40 (CD134). Intravenous ivuxolimab was administered to patients every 2 weeks at six dose levels: 0.01, 0.1, 0.3, 1.5, 3 and 10 mg/kg. Of the 50 to 55 dose-escalation patients, hepatocellular carcinoma was present in approximately 20, melanoma in approximately 15, renal cell carcinoma in 9 and head and neck cancer in 9. A male proportion of 75% to 85% and a mean age of 60 years, ranging from about 20 to 85, were recorded for the dose-escalation cohort. Prior anti-PD-1, anti-PD-L1 or anti-CTLA-4 therapy was permitted, and 30% to 45% of dose-escalation patients had received checkpoint inhibitors. Partial responses were achieved by three dose-escalation patients, of whom one had hepatocellular carcinoma and two had cutaneous melanoma. Peripheral TCRbeta sequencing aimed to test whether ivuxolimab altered TCR sequence diversity and caused clonal T-cell expansion. The paper describes the monotherapy dose-escalation part (N = 52 patients) of the phase I trial of ivuxolimab. Points the paper makes about the study in general: The antigen specificity of the clonally expanded peripheral T cells was not determined. After ivuxolimab, more expanded clones were found on average in CD8+ T cells than in CD4+ T cells. Low levels of normalized T-cell clonal expansion were also seen in some patients who did not respond. Partial responders in the 0.1-3.0 mg/kg groups had among the lowest normalized peripheral clonal expansion, especially among CD8+ T cells. At doses from 0.1 to 3.0 mg/kg, clonal expansion was seen in both CD4+ and CD8+ blood T cells between baseline and week 6.

To sequence the TCRbeta CDR3 region, genomic DNA was isolated from the sorted cells. TCRbeta CDR3 regions were sequenced using the immunoSEQ Assay. Sourced from immuneACCESS, this table was stored by TCRdb with only in-frame sequences that have V and J called. A share of the clones is absent; for the studies checked, an unresolved V gene accounts for under half, and the remainder has no known explanation. The sample table contains around 21,000 clones; only one count was recorded for 80% to 90% of them. Of the sample, 13% to 15% falls within the top ten clones. The trial excluded patients who had a history of autoimmune disease or who were on systemic immunosuppression. In every dose cohort, peripheral blood was drawn for TCR sequencing at baseline, cycle 4 day 1, and cycle 7 day 1. The samples were taken from a phase I, first-in-human, multicenter, open-label dose-escalation trial of ivuxolimab. Adults with locally advanced or metastatic melanoma, renal cell carcinoma, hepatocellular carcinoma or head and neck squamous cell carcinoma were enrolled in the trial. Before TCR sequencing, CD4+ T cells and CD8+ T cells were sorted from peripheral blood as separate populations.

Ends trimmed: V by 5 bases, J by 3 bases; bases unmatched to a gene: 3. The cysteine opens and the phenylalanine closes a CDR3 of 14 amino acids. Of all the DNA, just the CDR3 is kept, 42 bases in frame from base 1. Based on the germline V gene, the CDR1 and CDR2 sequences are SGHAT and FQNNGV. The TCR comes from an adult with an advanced solid tumor such as melanoma, head and neck, liver or kidney cancer. The sequence links TRBV11-2 to TRBJ1-5; 8 nucleotides in the junction match TRBD1. The sequencing used CD4+ or CD8+ T cells sorted from blood, collected in a trial of the OX40 agonist ivuxolimab. The CDR3 region reads CASSIQGDNQPQHF. The bases are TGTGCCAGCAGCATACAGGGGGACAATCAGCCCCAGCATTTT.